The subject of this entry is one TCR beta chain. This sample was taken from a study of shared T cell receptors in the human thymus. The table came from immunoSEQ multiplex PCR; TCRdb's copy has only in-frame clones and leaves some out. The table shows some 700,000 clones, with around 89% occurring only once. A further study also used this sample, focusing on human thymus T cells. That study adds: Donors consisted of healthy Finnish infants (having corrective surgery for congenital heart defects). Thymus tissue for the work was resected from patients undergoing corrective heart surgery. Repertoires from thymus and blood appeared to show biased V and J gene usage. Unrelated individuals were reported by related research to share highly overlapping thymic repertoires.

The sample was thymocytes. This receptor was identified in a boy under two years old with a congenital heart defect.

The CDR3 nucleotides read TGTGCCAGCAGCCCCAGTCCCAAAAACATTCAGTACTTC. It translates to CASSPSPKNIQYF. The rearrangement uses TRBV5-5 and TRBJ2-4; D is ambiguous. The V and J ends lost 4 bases and 2 bases respectively, with 7 bases between them. The CDR3 runs to 13 residues. Germline V gene data show CDR1 as SGHKS and CDR2 as YYEKEE (reference sequence).